This section outlines one T cell receptor beta chain sequence together with its context. Its target is unknown. This sample is part of a study of T-cell memory formation after mild COVID-19. V lost 4 bases and J 2 bases, leaving 13 bases between the germline ends. This CDR3 has 15 amino acids. Germline CDR1 is SNHLY and CDR2 is FYNNEI. Study-level results: Pre-infection memory harbored some responding clones, suggesting cross-reactive memory joined.

Constant-segment-primed 5'RACE gave TCR alpha and TCR beta cDNA libraries with sample barcodes and UMIs. TCRdb passed the 5' RACE reads through MiXCR, listing each CDR3 protein once. The data contain 140,000 or so distinct CDR3 sequences, 11% to 15% of them singletons. What was sequenced was PBMCs or a T cell subset sorted from them (not recorded which). The receptor was derived from an adult woman who had mild COVID-19 (a few samples of this study predate the infection). Cell type and time point are not known. The V call is TRBV2, the J call TRBJ2-3; D not resolved. CDR3 nucleotides: TGTGCCAGCAGTGGCGACTGGGGTAACACAGATACGCAGTATTTT. Its protein product is CASSGDWGNTDTQYF.